A selection of T cell receptor beta chains follows, all from one sample in a study of T cells in Graves' hyperthyroidism and ophthalmopathy. TCRdb reprocessed the multiplex PCR reads with MiXCR, giving one entry per CDR3 protein. The data show 540,000 or so distinct CDR3 sequences, 40% to 55% seen once. The sample consisted of peripheral blood or thyroid tissue (not recorded which). Receptor source: an adult woman with Graves' disease, either hyperthyroidism or ophthalmopathy (not recorded which). The CDR3 runs from the conserved cysteine through the conserved F or W. A D gene is named only where the DNA matches it firmly. Expanded clones get a size class; other rows say once, few or many, or leave the size out.

cdr3_aa: CASRSSLGGETQYF
cdr3_nt: TGTGCCAGCAGAAGCTCCCTAGGGGGAGAGACCCAGTACTTC
j_call: TRBJ2-5
v_call: TRBV2
d_call: -
clone_size: many

cdr3_aa: CASSYRDRHFYGYTF
cdr3_nt: TGTGCCAGCAGTTACCGGGACAGGCATTTCTATGGCTACACCTTC
j_call: TRBJ1-2
v_call: TRBV12-3/TRBV12-4
d_call: TRBD1
clone_size: many

cdr3_aa: CASSYRDWNNQPQHF
cdr3_nt: TGTGCCAGCAGTTACAGGGATTGGAACAATCAGCCCCAGCATTTT
j_call: TRBJ1-5
v_call: TRBV7-8
d_call: -
clone_size: -

cdr3_aa: CSASGQGARNTEAFF
cdr3_nt: TGCAGTGCTAGCGGACAGGGGGCAAGAAACACTGAAGCTTTCTTT
j_call: TRBJ1-1
v_call: TRBV20-1
d_call: TRBD1
clone_size: -

cdr3_aa: CASSPGVGSSYEQYF
cdr3_nt: TGTGCCAGCAGCCCAGGGGTCGGCAGTTCTTACGAGCAGTACTTC
j_call: TRBJ2-7
v_call: TRBV7-8
d_call: -
clone_size: many

cdr3_aa: CATSQGLTTNEKLFF
cdr3_nt: TGTGCCACCAGTCAGGGATTGACAACTAATGAAAAACTGTTTTTT
j_call: TRBJ1-4
v_call: TRBV15
d_call: -
clone_size: many

cdr3_aa: CSARAAGIRSGELFF
cdr3_nt: TGCAGTGCTAGAGCCGCAGGGATACGATCCGGGGAGCTGTTTTTT
j_call: TRBJ2-2
v_call: TRBV20-1
d_call: -
clone_size: many

cdr3_aa: CATSDSTGLNGYTF
cdr3_nt: TGTGCCACCAGTGATTCGACAGGGTTGAATGGCTACACCTTC
j_call: TRBJ1-2
v_call: TRBV24-1
d_call: TRBD1
clone_size: -

cdr3_aa: CASSSDRGENTEAFF
cdr3_nt: TGCGCCAGCAGCTCGGACAGGGGGGAGAACACTGAAGCTTTCTTT
j_call: TRBJ1-1
v_call: TRBV10-1
d_call: TRBD1
clone_size: many

cdr3_aa: CASSYLTGGKDQPQHF
cdr3_nt: TGTGCCAGCAGTTACTTAACAGGGGGCAAAGATCAGCCCCAGCATTTT
j_call: TRBJ1-5
v_call: TRBV6-5
d_call: TRBD1
clone_size: few

cdr3_aa: CASSSSEVLYEQYF
cdr3_nt: TGCGCCAGCAGCTCGTCCGAGGTCCTCTACGAGCAGTACTTC
j_call: TRBJ2-7
v_call: TRBV5-1
d_call: -
clone_size: many

cdr3_aa: CASSYQSGTANSPLHF
cdr3_nt: TGTGCCAGCAGTTACCAATCCGGGACAGCTAATTCACCCCTCCACTTT
j_call: TRBJ1-6
v_call: TRBV6-5
d_call: TRBD1
clone_size: many

cdr3_aa: CSARDGGTSGEQYF
cdr3_nt: TGCAGTGCTAGAGATGGGGGGACCTCTGGAGAGCAGTACTTC
j_call: TRBJ2-7
v_call: TRBV20-1
d_call: -
clone_size: -

cdr3_aa: CASSLDTGVNSPLHF
cdr3_nt: TGTGCCAGCAGCTTAGATACCGGGGTTAATTCACCCCTCCACTTT
j_call: TRBJ1-6
v_call: TRBV7-9
d_call: -
clone_size: -